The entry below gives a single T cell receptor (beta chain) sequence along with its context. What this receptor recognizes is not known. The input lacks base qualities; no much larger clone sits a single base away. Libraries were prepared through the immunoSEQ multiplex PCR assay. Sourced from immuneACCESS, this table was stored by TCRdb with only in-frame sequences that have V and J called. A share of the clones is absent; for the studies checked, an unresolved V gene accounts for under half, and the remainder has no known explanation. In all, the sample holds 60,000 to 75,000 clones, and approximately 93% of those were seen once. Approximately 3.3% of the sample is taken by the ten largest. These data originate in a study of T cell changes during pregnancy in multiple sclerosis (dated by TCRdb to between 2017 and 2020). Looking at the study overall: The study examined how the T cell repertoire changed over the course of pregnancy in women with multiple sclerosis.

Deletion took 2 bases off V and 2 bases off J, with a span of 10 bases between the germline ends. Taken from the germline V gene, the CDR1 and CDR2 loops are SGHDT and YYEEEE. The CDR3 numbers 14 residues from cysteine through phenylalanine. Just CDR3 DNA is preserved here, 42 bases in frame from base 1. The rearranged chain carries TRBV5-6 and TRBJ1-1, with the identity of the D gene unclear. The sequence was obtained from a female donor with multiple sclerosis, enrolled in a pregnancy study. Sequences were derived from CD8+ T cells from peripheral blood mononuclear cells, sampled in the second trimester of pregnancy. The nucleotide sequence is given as TGTGCCAGCAGCTTCGGTCCCGGTAACACTGAAGCTTTCTTT. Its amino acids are CASSFGPGNTEAFF.